This T cell receptor (beta chain) appears in the sequencing data of a study of T cell responses to AZD1222 COVID-19 vaccine. Points from the study as a whole: Spike-specific TCR breadth and depth grew following two AZD1222 doses. Spike was spanned by vaccine-associated CD4 TCRs, with dominance at 160-218 and 743-854. In a largely white British group with more females than males, clonal diversity was possibly underestimated. Baseline seropositivity characterized only six AZD1222 recipients.

A note on this clone: The antigen remains unidentified.

The data were produced by immunoSEQ multiplex PCR, yet TCRdb's version contains in-frame clones alone and is incomplete. This sample has some 170,000 clones, with around nine tenths found just once. The CDR3 is 17 residues long. Germline V gives CDR1 SGHVS, CDR2 FQNEAQ. V dropped 2 bases and J dropped 0; count of bases not matched to a gene: 7. The receptor was derived from an adult in good health. Sequences were derived from peripheral blood, sampled on day 0 of AZD1222 vaccination. The chain uses TRBV7-8 and TRBJ2-1; 7 nucleotides line up with TRBD2. This CDR3 reads CASSLSAGRSSYNEQFF. The CDR3 bases are TGTGCCAGCAGCTTATCAGCGGGACGTAGCTCCTACAATGAGCAGTTCTTC. Full variable domain (rest looked up from reference TRBV7-8 and TRBJ2-1): GAGVSQSPRYKVAKRGQDVALRCDPISGHVSLFWYQQALGQGPEFLTYFQNEAQLDKSGLPSDRFFAERPEGSVSTLKIQRTQQEDSAVYLCASSLSAGRSSYNEQFFGPGTRLTVL.